A selection of T cell receptor beta chains follows, all from one sample in a study of cytomegalovirus exposure and HLA in healthy donors. Using immunoSEQ multiplex PCR, the repertoire was profiled, and TCRdb retains in-frame clones only, with some absent. The sample comprises about 150,000 clones, over 75% of which are singletons, and about 2% rests with the top ten. The specimen was PBMCs. All receptors derive from a male donor in good health and CMV-seronegative. Each CDR3 is given with its conserved first and last residue. A D gene is named only where the DNA matches it firmly. Expanded clones are given a class, and other clones once, few, many or no size at all.

NA | NA | TRBJ1-1 | TRBV6-4 | TGTGCCAGCAGCATCCGGGAGAACACTGAAGCTTTCTTT | CASSIRENTEAFF
TRBD2 | NA | TRBJ2-7 | TRBV7-2 | TGTGCCAGCAGCCCACAATCCGGGGGGAGCTCCTACGAGCAGTACTTC | CASSPQSGGSSYEQYF
NA | once | TRBJ1-1 | TRBV5-1 | TGCGCCAGCAGCTTCGGTTTAGTGAACACTGAAGCTTTCTTT | CASSFGLVNTEAFF
TRBD2 | NA | TRBJ2-5 | TRBV5-1 | TGCGCCAGCAGCTTGCGTGGCGGGGGGGGTGAGACCCAGTACTTC | CASSLRGGGGETQYF
TRBD1 | NA | TRBJ1-2 | TRBV6-5 | TGTGCCAGCAGTCCCACAGGGGCGGGCTACACCTTC | CASSPTGAGYTF
NA | NA | TRBJ2-5 | TRBV29-1 | TGCAGCGTTCAAATTCAGGAATGGGAGACCCAGTACTTC | CSVQIQEWETQYF
TRBD1 | NA | TRBJ2-3 | TRBV18 | TGTGCCAGCTCACCCGACAGGGCGCAGGCAGATACGCAGTATTTT | CASSPDRAQADTQYF
NA | NA | TRBJ2-3 | TRBV5-4 | TGTGCCAGCAGAATCTCAGGGGTAGATACGCAGTATTTT | CASRISGVDTQYF
NA | NA | TRBJ2-2 | TRBV7-6 | TGTGCCAGCAGCGACGATGGGTCGACTAACACCGGGGAGCTGTTTTTT | CASSDDGSTNTGELFF
NA | NA | TRBJ1-5 | TRBV6-5 | TGTGCCAGCAGTTACGGGGGGTCGGGGAATCAGCCCCAGCATTTT | CASSYGGSGNQPQHF
NA | NA | TRBJ1-5 | TRBV7-8 | TGTGCCAGCAGCTTTTTCTCGGGAAATAGCAATCAGCCCCAGCATTTT | CASSFFSGNSNQPQHF
NA | NA | TRBJ1-5 | TRBV30 | TGTGCCTGGGGGGCCGGTCAGCCCCAGCATTTT | CAWGAGQPQHF
TRBD1 | NA | TRBJ1-4 | TRBV7-2 | TGTGCCAGCAGCTTAGCAGGACAGGATAATGAAAAACTGTTTTTT | CASSLAGQDNEKLFF
TRBD1 | NA | TRBJ1-1 | TRBV6-1 | TGTGCCAGTGCGGGACAGCTAGGCGCTGAAGCTTTCTTT | CASAGQLGAEAFF
TRBD1 | NA | TRBJ2-7 | TRBV9 | TGTGCCAGCAGCGCATACGGGACAGCGAGCTCCTACGAGCAGTACTTC | CASSAYGTASSYEQYF
TRBD1 | NA | TRBJ1-2 | TRBV4-2 | TGTGCCAGCAGCCAGCCAACCGGGACAGGGATGGGCGTTAGCTATGGCTACACCTTC | CASSQPTGTGMGVSYGYTF
TRBD2 | NA | TRBJ2-7 | TRBV5-5 | TGTGCCAGCAGCCGGGGGGGGTACGAGCAGTACTTC | CASSRGGYEQYF
TRBD1 | NA | TRBJ1-5 | TRBV19 | TGTGCCAGTAGTCCCCCGGACAGGGGTAATCAGCCCCAGCATTTT | CASSPPDRGNQPQHF
NA | NA | TRBJ2-2 | TRBV6-5 | TGTGCCAGCAGTTACTCTAGCTACCGGGAGCTGTTTTTT | CASSYSSYRELFF
NA | NA | TRBJ1-2 | TRBV6-6 | TGTGCCAGCAGTGGAGCGCTAGGGGAAGGCTACACCTTC | CASSGALGEGYTF
NA | few | TRBJ2-1 | TRBV29-1 | TGCAGCGTTGGTCCCCGTCTGAGCTCCTACAATGAGCAGTTCTTC | CSVGPRLSSYNEQFF
TRBD1 | NA | TRBJ1-1 | TRBV5-4 | TGTGCCAGCAGCTTGGTAGGGGGCGTCACTGAAGCTTTCTTT | CASSLVGGVTEAFF
NA | NA | TRBJ1-2 | TRBV4-3 | TGCGCCAGCAGCCAAGATAGGGGCGGCTACACCTTC | CASSQDRGGYTF
NA | NA | TRBJ2-1 | TRBV11-2 | TGTGCCAGCAGCTTACAGGCAGAATCCTACAATGAGCAGTTCTTC | CASSLQAESYNEQFF
TRBD1 | NA | TRBJ1-2 | TRBV7-2 | TGTGCCAGCAGCCGCCCGGGACAGGGATATGGCTACACCTTC | CASSRPGQGYGYTF
TRBD2 | NA | TRBJ2-5 | TRBV5-1 | TGCGCCAGCAGCTTGGAACGACGGGGGGGAGGAGAGACCCAGTACTTC | CASSLERRGGGETQYF
NA | few | TRBJ2-1 | TRBV7-9 | TGTGCCAGTGTCGGGTGGGGAGACAATGAGCAGTTCTTC | CASVGWGDNEQFF
TRBD2 | few | TRBJ2-5 | TRBV7-6 | TGTGCCAGCAGACGCGGACTAGCGGGGGGCCGCCGTGGAGAGACCCAGTACTTC | CASRRGLAGGRRGETQYF
NA | NA | TRBJ2-7 | TRBV10-3 | TGTGCCATCAGTGAGTCGAGTATAGGCGGGTTTTACGAGCAGTACTTC | CAISESSIGGFYEQYF
TRBD2 | NA | TRBJ2-1 | TRBV30 | TGTGCCTGGGTACCCCGCTCCCTCGCGGGGGGGCCTGTGGGCGAGCAGTTCTTC | CAWVPRSLAGGPVGEQFF
NA | few | TRBJ1-6 | TRBV7-6 | TGTGCCAGCAGCTTAGTTTCGGGGTCGAGCGAATCACCCCTCCACTTT | CASSLVSGSSESPLHF
TRBD2 | NA | TRBJ2-1 | TRBV6-5 | TGTGCCAGCAGCCCCGGGGGGGGGCCGGACAATGAGCAGTTCTTC | CASSPGGGPDNEQFF
NA | NA | TRBJ2-7 | TRBV29-1 | TGCAGCTACCGCGGGACCCAGTACGAGCAGTACTTC | CSYRGTQYEQYF
NA | NA | TRBJ1-6 | TRBV6-6 | TGTGCCAGCAGTTACGGGCGAAGCTCCTATAATTCACCCCTCCACTTT | CASSYGRSSYNSPLHF
TRBD1 | NA | TRBJ2-4 | TRBV7-9 | TGTGCCAGCAGCCCCCGGACAGGGTTGTTTTTC | CASSPRTGLFF
TRBD2 | NA | TRBJ2-5 | TRBV10-3 | TGTGCCATCAGTGACCCCCTACTAGCGGGGGCAAGAGAGACCCAGTACTTC | CAISDPLLAGARETQYF
TRBD1 | NA | TRBJ2-7 | TRBV5-1 | TGCGCCAGCAGATGGACAGGGGGCTCCTCCTACGAGCAGTACTTC | CASRWTGGSSYEQYF
TRBD2 | NA | TRBJ2-3 | TRBV30 | TGTGCCTGGGATGGACTAGCGGGGGATGCAGATACGCAGTATTTT | CAWDGLAGDADTQYF
NA | NA | TRBJ2-7 | TRBV7-2 | TGTGCCAGCAGCTTATATCTCGGAGGAACCTACGAGCAGTACTTC | CASSLYLGGTYEQYF
NA | NA | TRBJ1-4 | TRBV30 | TGTGCCTGGAGGGGGCTAAAGTGGGAAAAACTGTTTTTT | CAWRGLKWEKLFF
NA | NA | TRBJ1-6 | TRBV7-9 | TGTGCCAGCAGCTTGGGTGACAGAAATTCACCCCTCCACTTT | CASSLGDRNSPLHF
TRBD1 | NA | TRBJ1-4 | TRBV13 | TGTGCCAGCAGCTTCCGGGACAGACATGAAAAACTGTTTTTT | CASSFRDRHEKLFF
NA | NA | TRBJ1-5 | TRBV6-1 | TGTGCCAGCAGTGGAAACAGGGCGCAACAGCCCCAGCATTTT | CASSGNRAQQPQHF
NA | NA | TRBJ2-1 | TRBV10-3 | TGTGCCATCAGTGAGGAAGAGGACAATGGGCAGTTCTTC | CAISEEEDNGQFF
TRBD1 | NA | TRBJ1-4 | TRBV27 | TGTGCCAGCAGCCTGAACCGTGACAGGGGGCAGGACGATGAAAAACTGTTTTTT | CASSLNRDRGQDDEKLFF
TRBD1 | NA | TRBJ2-2 | TRBV9 | TGTGCCAGCAGCGAGGGACAGGGTTACACCGGGGAGCTGTTTTTT | CASSEGQGYTGELFF
NA | NA | TRBJ2-7 | TRBV7-2 | TGTGCCAGCAGCTTACAGGGGGGCGGGTACGAGCAGTACTTC | CASSLQGGGYEQYF
NA | NA | TRBJ2-3 | TRBV7-2 | TGTGCCAGCAGCCCCCCCCGGGGTACCCCCGTGGCAGATACGCAGTATTTT | CASSPPRGTPVADTQYF
TRBD2 | NA | TRBJ2-1 | TRBV9 | TGTGCCAGCAGCGTAACCCCACTAGCGGGGGGGGTATATGAGCAGTTCTTC | CASSVTPLAGGVYEQFF
TRBD1 | once | TRBJ2-7 | TRBV7-9 | TGTGCCAGCACCGACCGGCAGGGGGTCGCCTACGAGCAGTACTTC | CASTDRQGVAYEQYF
NA | once | TRBJ1-3 | TRBV9 | TGTGCCAGCAGCGTACTCTCTCACAACTCTGGAAACACCATATATTTT | CASSVLSHNSGNTIYF
TRBD1 | NA | TRBJ1-3 | TRBV2 | TGTGCCAGCAGGGAAGGGACAGGTATTAACACCATATATTTT | CASREGTGINTIYF
NA | NA | TRBJ1-1 | TRBV5-1 | TGCGCCAGCAGCTTGGAATCGGACATAAAGACTGAAGCTTTCTTT | CASSLESDIKTEAFF
NA | NA | TRBJ1-2 | TRBV2 | TGTGCCAGCAGGGACCAGGGTAGCGGTGGCTACACCTTC | CASRDQGSGGYTF
TRBD1 | NA | TRBJ1-6 | TRBV19 | TGTGCCAGTAGTGCTCCGGGACAGGGTTTTTGGTCACCCCTCCACTTT | CASSAPGQGFWSPLHF
TRBD1 | NA | TRBJ1-6 | TRBV11-2 | TGTGCCAGCAGCCTAACGACAGGGAATCATTCACCCCTCCACTTT | CASSLTTGNHSPLHF
NA | NA | TRBJ1-1 | TRBV18 | TGTGCCAGCTCACCAGGGCAAAGTGAAGCTTTCTTT | CASSPGQSEAFF
TRBD1 | NA | TRBJ2-7 | TRBV7-9 | TGTGCCAGCAGCTTCGACAGGGGCCCCTACGAGCAGTACTTC | CASSFDRGPYEQYF
NA | NA | TRBJ1-2 | TRBV9 | TGTGCCAGCAGCGTAGAAGGGGGGGACTATGGCTACACCTTC | CASSVEGGDYGYTF